The following is a T cell receptor beta chain sequence with its context. Antigen: not known. The germline gives CDR1 SGHTA, CDR2 FQGNSA. CDR3 size: 14 residues. The V and J ends lost 5 bases and 1 base, in that order; junction bases with no gene match: 1. The entry originates in a study of T cell clonotyping in hematopoietic cell transplantation. Points from the study as a whole: CD4 and CD8 repertoire contributions could not be separated without sorting.

Time point meaning: recipient sample about 28 days before transplant, after cytoreduction. TCRdb's copy holds only in-frame clones and misses some; the assay was immunoSEQ multiplex PCR. The table records some 76,000 clones, almost 97% of them present only once. The clonotype originates from a woman between 45 and 60 years old with acute myeloid leukemia. Some clones in this sample may be carry-over from other donors' samples. The chain employs TRBV7-2 and TRBJ2-2; 7 bases map to TRBD1. Sequenced here: peripheral blood mononuclear cells, sampled before stem cell transplant. The CDR3 here is CASSGQVNTGELFF. CDR3 in DNA: TGTGCCAGCAGCGGACAGGTGAACACCGGGGAGCTGTTTTTT.